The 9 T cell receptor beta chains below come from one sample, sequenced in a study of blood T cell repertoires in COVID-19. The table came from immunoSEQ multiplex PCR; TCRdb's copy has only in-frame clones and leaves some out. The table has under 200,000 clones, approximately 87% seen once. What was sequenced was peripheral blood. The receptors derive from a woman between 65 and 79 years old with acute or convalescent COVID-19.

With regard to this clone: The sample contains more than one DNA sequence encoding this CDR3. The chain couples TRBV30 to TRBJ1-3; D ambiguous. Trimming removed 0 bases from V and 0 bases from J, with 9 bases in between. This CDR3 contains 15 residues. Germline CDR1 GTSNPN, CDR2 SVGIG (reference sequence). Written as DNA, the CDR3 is TGTGCCTGGAGTGTACGTGGGAGCTCTGGAAACACCATATATTTT. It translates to CAWSVRGSSGNTIYF.

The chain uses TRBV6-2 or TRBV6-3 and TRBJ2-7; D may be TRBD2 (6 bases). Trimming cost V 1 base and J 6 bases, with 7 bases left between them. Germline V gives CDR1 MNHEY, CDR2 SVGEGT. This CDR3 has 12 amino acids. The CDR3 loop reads CASSYWRGEQYF. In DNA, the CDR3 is TGTGCCAGCAGTTACTGGAGGGGCGAGCAGTACTTC.

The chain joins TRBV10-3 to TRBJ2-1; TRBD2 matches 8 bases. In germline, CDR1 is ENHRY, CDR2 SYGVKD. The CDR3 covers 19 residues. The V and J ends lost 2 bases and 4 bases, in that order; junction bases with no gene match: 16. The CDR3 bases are TGTGCCATCAGTGAGGGGCCTCTTGGTGGTAGCGGGATGTACAATGAGCAGTTCTTC. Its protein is CAISEGPLGGSGMYNEQFF.

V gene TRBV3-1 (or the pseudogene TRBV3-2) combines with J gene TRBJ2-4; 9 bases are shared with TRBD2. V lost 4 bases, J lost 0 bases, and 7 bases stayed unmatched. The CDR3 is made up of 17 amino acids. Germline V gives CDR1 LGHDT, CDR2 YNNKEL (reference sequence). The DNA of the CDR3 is TGTGCCAGCAGCCCCCTGGCGGGGGGGCGAGCCAAAAACATTCAGTACTTC. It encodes CASSPLAGGRAKNIQYF.

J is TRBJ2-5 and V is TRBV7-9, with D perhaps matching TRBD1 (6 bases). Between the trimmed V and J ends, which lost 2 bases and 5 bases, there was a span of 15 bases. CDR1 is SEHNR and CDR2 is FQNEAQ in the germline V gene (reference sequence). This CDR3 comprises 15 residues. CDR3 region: CASSLQGSGIETQYF. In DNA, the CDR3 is TGTGCCAGCAGCTTACAGGGGTCCGGGATTGAGACCCAGTACTTC.

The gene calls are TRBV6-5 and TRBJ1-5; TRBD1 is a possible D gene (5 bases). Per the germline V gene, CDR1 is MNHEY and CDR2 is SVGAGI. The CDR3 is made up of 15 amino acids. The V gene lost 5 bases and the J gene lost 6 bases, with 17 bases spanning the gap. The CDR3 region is CASSPTPQGPQPQHF. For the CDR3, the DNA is TGTGCCAGCAGTCCTACACCCCAGGGTCCTCAGCCCCAGCATTTT.

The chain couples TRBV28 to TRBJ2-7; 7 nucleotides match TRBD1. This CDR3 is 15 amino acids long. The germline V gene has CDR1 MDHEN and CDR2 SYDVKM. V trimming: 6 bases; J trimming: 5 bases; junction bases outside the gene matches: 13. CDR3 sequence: CASSLPETGWNEQYF. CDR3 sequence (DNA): TGTGCCAGCAGCTTACCCGAGACAGGGTGGAACGAGCAGTACTTC.

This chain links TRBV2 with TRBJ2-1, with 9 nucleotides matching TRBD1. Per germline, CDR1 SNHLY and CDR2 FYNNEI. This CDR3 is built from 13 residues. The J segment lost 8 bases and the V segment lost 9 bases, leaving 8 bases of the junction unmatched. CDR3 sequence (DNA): TGTGCCAGTAATACACAGGGGGCCGATGAGCAGTTCTTC. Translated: CASNTQGADEQFF.

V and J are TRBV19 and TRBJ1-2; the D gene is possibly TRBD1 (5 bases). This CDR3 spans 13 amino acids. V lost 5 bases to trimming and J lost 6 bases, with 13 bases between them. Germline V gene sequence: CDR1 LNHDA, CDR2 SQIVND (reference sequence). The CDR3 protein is CASSPGLKNGYTF. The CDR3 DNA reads TGTGCCAGTAGTCCGGGACTGAAGAATGGCTACACCTTC.